What follows are 16 T cell receptor beta chains derived from one specimen sequenced in a study of shared clonotypes between healthy human individuals. Repertoires were generated with immunoSEQ multiplex PCR, while TCRdb's copy carries only in-frame clones and drops some. The sample contains about 690,000 clones, 90% of which appear only once. The sequencing input was memory CD8+ T cells from PBMCs. The sample's subset: CD45RO+ cells pooled with CCR7-negative TemRA cells. The receptors were gathered from a man younger than 35 in good health. Some clones in this sample may be carry-over from other donors' samples.

This clone was observed once. This chain uses TRBV18 with TRBJ1-1, with 9 bases fitting TRBD1. CDR1 and CDR2 from the germline V gene are KGHSH and LQKENI. The CDR3 totals 20 residues. After removal of 4 bases from V and 1 base from J, the junction contained 19 bases not matched to a gene. Here the CDR3 DNA reads TGTGCCAGCTCACTAGCCGGGACAGGGTGGCTCCCGCCCGAGAACACTGAAGCTTTCTTT. Translated: CASSLAGTGWLPPENTEAFF.

V gene TRBV14 combines with J gene TRBJ2-7; TRBD1 is a possible D gene (6 bases). V lost 3 bases to trimming and J lost 5 bases, with 20 bases between them. Germline values: CDR1 SGHDN, CDR2 FVKESK. The CDR3 covers 16 residues. In DNA form, the CDR3 reads TGTGCCAGCAGCCACTTGCTTGGACAGAGCAAAAACGAGCAGTACTTC. Amino acid sequence: CASSHLLGQSKNEQYF.

The chain joins TRBV25-1 to TRBJ2-5, with a possible D match to TRBD1 (5 bases). Trimming took 0 bases from V and 2 from J, leaving 10 bases between them. Germline V gene sequence: CDR1 MGHDK, CDR2 SYGVNS. The CDR3 is 15 amino acids. The CDR3 sequence is CASSEYGAGQETQYF. Written as DNA, the CDR3 is TGTGCCAGCAGTGAATATGGGGCAGGTCAAGAGACCCAGTACTTC.

This chain links TRBV9 with TRBJ2-7, with 9 bases matching TRBD1. The CDR3 length is 14 residues. Germline loops: CDR1 SGDLS, CDR2 YYNGEE. The J segment lost 6 bases and the V segment lost 2 bases, leaving 6 bases of the junction unmatched. The CDR3 protein is CASSVRGTGIEQYF. CDR3 DNA: TGTGCCAGCAGCGTCCGGGGGACAGGGATCGAGCAGTACTTC.

This clone was observed a handful of times. This rearrangement joins TRBV7-9 to TRBJ1-1; D not certain. V was trimmed by 4 bases and J by 7 bases, leaving 10 bases between them. In germline, CDR1 is SEHNR, CDR2 FQNEAQ (reference sequence). CDR3 length equals 12 residues. CDR3 residues: CASSSGSREAFF. CDR3 bases: TGTGCCAGCAGCTCGGGAAGTCGTGAAGCTTTCTTT.

The rearrangement joins TRBV13 to TRBJ2-4; no definite D call. This CDR3 has 14 residues. Trimming cost V 4 bases and J 1 base, with 8 bases left between them. Germline V gives CDR1 PRHDT, CDR2 FYEKMQ (reference sequence). This CDR3 is CASSSGDAKNIQYF. CDR3 sequence (DNA): TGTGCCAGCAGCTCCGGCGACGCCAAAAACATTCAGTACTTC.

The chain links TRBV27 to TRBJ1-1; D possibly corresponds to TRBD1 (6 bases). Germline V gene sequence: CDR1 MNHEY, CDR2 SMNVEV (reference sequence). With 6 bases removed from V and 7 bases from J, the gap between germline ends came to 24 bases. The CDR3 runs 16 residues. The CDR3 here is CASSPQGARGRDEAFF. CDR3 sequence (DNA): TGTGCCAGCAGCCCTCAAGGGGCCAGGGGACGGGATGAAGCTTTCTTT.

This clone occurred a few times. The same CDR3 can be traced to other DNA sequences in this sample. The genes are TRBV6-1 and TRBJ2-3; 7 nucleotides agree with TRBD1. Germline V gene sequence: CDR1 MNHNS, CDR2 SASEGT. V shed 2 bases and J 0 bases; nucleotides not matched to a gene: 5. The CDR3 has 16 amino acids. This chain's CDR3 is CASSELGGSSTDTQYF. The CDR3 region has the DNA TGTGCCAGCAGTGAATTAGGGGGCTCTAGCACAGATACGCAGTATTTT.

The chain uses TRBV27 and TRBJ2-3; the D gene is possibly TRBD2 (6 bases). V lost 7 bases, J lost 2 bases, and 19 bases lay in between. Germline CDR1 reads MNHEY; CDR2 reads SMNVEV (reference sequence). The CDR3 covers 16 residues. CDR3 DNA: TGTGCCAGCAACAATGCCAATAGCGGCCCCACAGATACGCAGTATTTT. Translation gives CASNNANSGPTDTQYF.

The chain recombines TRBV6-6 with TRBJ1-2; 11 bases align to TRBD1. Germline values: CDR1 MNHNY, CDR2 SVGAGI (reference sequence). The CDR3 is 15 residues long. The ends lost 2 bases at V and 7 bases at J; junction bases unmatched: 6. The CDR3 DNA is TGTGCCAGCAGTTACCTTGGACAGGGGGCGCCTGGCTACACCTTC. This encodes CASSYLGQGAPGYTF.

This clone has only one observation. J is TRBJ1-5 and V is TRBV28; D unresolved. Trimming shortened V by 3 bases and J by 7 bases, and 13 bases separated the two germline ends. CDR1 and CDR2 (germline): MDHEN, SYDVKM. The CDR3 is 14 residues long. The DNA of the CDR3 is TGTGCCAGCAGTTTTCAAAGGGTTACACAGCCCCAGCATTTT. Amino acids: CASSFQRVTQPQHF.

The V and J genes are TRBV7-8 and TRBJ2-7; D unclear. CDR1 and CDR2 (germline): SGHVS, FQNEAQ. V was shortened by 2 bases and J by 0 bases, with 2 bases between the two germline ends. The CDR3 contains 12 residues. The CDR3 spells CASSLRSYEQYF. The CDR3 DNA sequence: TGTGCCAGCAGCTTACGCTCCTACGAGCAGTACTTC.

This clone was detected only once. This chain connects TRBV5-4 to TRBJ2-5; D may be TRBD1 (5 bases). This CDR3 spans 15 amino acids. Trimming shortened V by 0 bases and J by 2 bases, and 11 bases separated the two germline ends. Germline V gene data show CDR1 as SGHNT and CDR2 as YYREEE (reference sequence). The CDR3 here is CASSLERRAQETQYF. Written as DNA, the CDR3 is TGTGCCAGCAGCTTGGAACGCAGGGCTCAAGAGACCCAGTACTTC.

CDR3 sequence: CASASSAGQDSYEQYF. The CDR3 region has the DNA TGTGCCAGCGCATCCTCAGCGGGGCAAGACTCATACGAGCAGTACTTC. The chain uses TRBV27 and TRBJ2-7, with 7 nucleotides matching TRBD2. This CDR3 contains 16 residues. CDR1 and CDR2 (germline): MNHEY, SMNVEV (reference sequence). V dropped 8 bases and J dropped 4; count of bases not matched to a gene: 17.

V and J are TRBV11-2 and TRBJ1-1, with D perhaps TRBD1 (5 bases). This CDR3 is 16 amino acids long. V was cut by 1 base and J by 0 bases, with 12 bases left in between. Per germline, CDR1 SGHAT and CDR2 FQNNGV. CDR3 sequence (DNA): TGTGCCAGCAGCTTAGTGTACGGGGGTATGAACACTGAAGCTTTCTTT. Translated, it gives CASSLVYGGMNTEAFF.

Concerning this clone: Given a much more abundant clone one base away, this may be a read error. The chain couples TRBV7-9 to TRBJ2-5; 7 bases fit TRBD1. The J call may not be correct, given that the DNA end is closer to TRBJ2-7. The CDR3 runs 12 residues. The germline V gene has CDR1 SEHNR and CDR2 FQNEAQ (reference sequence). The CDR3 sequence: CASSWTGVEQYF. The CDR3 nucleotides read TGTGCCAGCAGCTGGACAGGCGTCGAGCAGTACTTC.